The present TCR beta chain was sequenced within a study of cytomegalovirus exposure and HLA in healthy donors. Germline assignment: CDR1 MGHRA and CDR2 YSYEKL. The CDR3 spans 17 residues. The V gene lost 4 bases and the J gene lost 0 bases, with 13 bases spanning the gap. The study ran its PCR with 60 Vbeta and 13 Jbeta primers. The method was immunoSEQ multiplex PCR; TCRdb's version includes in-frame clones alone and lacks a portion of them. The sample carries 150,000 to 200,000 clones, 70% to 80% recorded once. Broader study findings: A few chains tied to CMV proved CMV antigen-specific in vitro. Later analysis showed TCR association rates varying by HLA locus, highest for DRB1 and lowest for HLA-C. TCR beta sequences reportedly predicted the HLA-A and HLA-B alleles of most subjects accurately. Cytomegalovirus-associated status was assigned to approximately 160 TCR beta chains.

Remarks on this clone: What it binds is unknown.

The chain carries TRBV4-1 and TRBJ2-6; D call uncertain. The clonotype was recovered from a woman aged 25 to 39 in good health and CMV-seropositive. The sample consisted of PBMCs. CDR3 DNA sequence: TGCGCCAGCAGCCCGAGAACAGCTATCTCTGGGGCCAACGTCCTGACTTTC. This codes for CASSPRTAISGANVLTF.